The rows below give T cell receptor beta chains drawn from one sample of a study of blood T cell repertoires in COVID-19. Using immunoSEQ multiplex PCR, the repertoire was profiled, and TCRdb retains in-frame clones only, with some absent. The sample lists roughly 75,000 clones, less than 90% occurring once. The sequenced material came from peripheral blood. All receptors come from an elderly man with COVID-19, enrolled during active disease. Both conserved end residues are part of each CDR3. D genes are given only for firm matches. Some rows have no size entry. The others give once, few or many, or a class for an expanded clone.

>TRBV4-2|-|TRBJ1-6|18|-
CASSQGRGGKNGNSPLHF
TGTGCCAGCAGCCAAGGGAGGGGGGGGAAAAATGGTAATTCACCCCTCCACTTT
>TRBV10-3|-|TRBJ1-1|12|TRBD1
CAISQGATEAFF
TGTGCCATCAGTCAGGGGGCGACTGAAGCTTTCTTT
>TRBV4-2|-|TRBJ2-7|15|TRBD2
CASSQDKAGPYEQYF
TGTGCCAGCAGCCAAGATAAAGCGGGGCCCTACGAGCAGTACTTC
>TRBV6-4|-|TRBJ2-3|13|-
CASSDPPTDTQYF
TGTGCCAGCAGTGACCCCCCAACAGATACGCAGTATTTT
>TRBV19|-|TRBJ1-5|16|TRBD1
CASSAGQVVSNQPQHF
TGTGCCAGTAGTGCGGGACAGGTCGTGAGCAATCAGCCCCAGCATTTT
>TRBV19|few|TRBJ1-3|15|-
CASRGRFSSGNTIYF
TGTGCTTCAAGGGGCAGGTTTTCCTCTGGAAACACCATATATTTT
>TRBV7-9|-|TRBJ2-6|16|-
CASSLSQRSGANVLTF
TGTGCCAGCAGCTTAAGTCAGCGTTCTGGGGCCAACGTCCTGACTTTC
>TRBV6-5|-|TRBJ2-3|14|TRBD2
CASCASGGTDTQYF
TGTGCCAGCTGCGCTAGCGGGGGCACAGATACGCAGTATTTT
>TRBV5-1|-|TRBJ1-2|14|TRBD1
CASSLNRGLDGYTF
TGCGCCAGCAGCTTGAACAGGGGTTTAGATGGCTACACCTTC
>TRBV6-2/TRBV6-3|-|TRBJ2-2|16|TRBD2
CASSSSGGAYTGELFF
TGTGCCAGCAGTTCCAGCGGGGGGGCTTACACCGGGGAGCTGTTTTTT
>TRBV4-2|few|TRBJ1-2|14|-
CASSQEMNSYGYTF
TGTGCCAGCAGCCAAGAGATGAATAGCTATGGCTACACCTTC
>TRBV3-1/TRBV3-2|-|TRBJ2-3|16|TRBD2
CASSQGLAGATDTQYF
TGTGCCAGCAGCCAGGGACTAGCGGGGGCCACAGATACGCAGTATTTT
>TRBV7-9|-|TRBJ2-7|15|TRBD1
CASSVSGTGGGEQYF
TGTGCCAGCAGCGTCTCCGGGACAGGGGGGGGCGAGCAGTACTTC
>TRBV19|-|TRBJ1-6|14|TRBD1
CASSRDRGRSPLHF
TGTGCCAGTAGCCGGGACAGGGGAAGATCACCCCTCCACTTT
>TRBV28|-|TRBJ2-7|14|-
CASSVTVAPYEQYF
TGTGCCAGCAGTGTCACAGTGGCTCCCTACGAGCAGTACTTC
>TRBV27|-|TRBJ1-3|15|TRBD1
CASSHRGHSGNTIYF
TGTGCCAGCAGTCACAGGGGGCACTCTGGAAACACCATATATTTT
>TRBV6-5|-|TRBJ2-3|16|TRBD1
CASSYGTGLSTDTQYF
TGTGCCAGCAGTTACGGGACAGGGCTTAGCACAGATACGCAGTATTTT
>TRBV7-2|-|TRBJ1-5|14|-
CASSLGGNNQPQHF
TGTGCCAGCAGCTTGGGAGGGAACAATCAGCCCCAGCATTTT
>TRBV4-3|-|TRBJ2-5|15|TRBD1
CASSQDQTGGETQYF
TGCGCCAGCAGCCAGGATCAGACAGGGGGCGAGACCCAGTACTTC
>TRBV5-6|few|TRBJ1-1|15|-
CASSLGREGYTEAFF
TGTGCCAGCAGCTTGGGGAGGGAAGGGTACACTGAAGCTTTCTTT
>TRBV7-9|-|TRBJ2-5|15|-
CASSIRVGLKETQYF
TGTGCCAGCAGCATACGGGTCGGTCTTAAAGAGACCCAGTACTTC
>TRBV2|-|TRBJ1-5|16|-
CASTEDGAGANQPQHF
TGTGCCAGCACTGAAGATGGGGCAGGGGCCAATCAGCCCCAGCATTTT